The T cell receptor beta chain under discussion was sequenced for a study of human T cells and chemical hapten exposure. Study-level information: Small differences in pooled library volume mainly drove the variation in TCR yields per sample. Study outcomes and limitations: In the PT1 data, expanded TCR counts showed a positive correlation with patch test score.

The CDR3 length is 13 residues. Germline loops: CDR1 SQVTM, CDR2 ANQGSEA. The V and J ends lost 3 bases and 5 bases respectively, with 11 bases between them. TCRdb re-called the RACE reads through MiXCR, storing one row per CDR3 protein. This table holds over 35,000 distinct CDR3 sequences, about 11% found once. In regard to this clonotype: Antigen specificity is unknown.

Time point defined: pre-sensitization, week 0. Treatment specified: therapeutic diphenylcyclopropenone sensitization with weekly scalp DPC. Sequenced here: whole blood, sampled in connection with sensitization to the hapten diphenylcyclopropenone (DPC). This receptor was identified in a man aged 25-45 years with alopecia areata. Some clones in this sample may be carry-over from other donors' samples. The rearrangement joins TRBV29-1 to TRBJ2-1; D is possibly TRBD1 (7 bases). CDR3 protein: CSVDGGQNNEQFF. The CDR3 DNA sequence: TGCAGCGTTGACGGGGGACAGAACAATGAGCAGTTCTTC.